This T cell receptor beta chain was recorded in a study of response to subunit inactivated influenza vaccine. Whole-study findings and limits: That few new T cells are recruited by each seasonal influenza vaccination was the authors' suggestion.

From germline, CDR1 is SGDLS and CDR2 YYNGEE. This CDR3 region has 15 residues. V was cut by 3 bases and J by 6 bases, with 15 bases left in between. TCRdb reprocessed the RT-PCR reads via MiXCR and lists one record per CDR3 protein. The table lists 700,000 to 900,000 distinct CDR3 sequences, roughly 20% of them singletons, with roughly 10% in the top ten. Concerning this clonotype: Its antigen remains unidentified.

The source was PBMCs from blood, collected roughly 5 days after vaccination. The genes are TRBV9 and TRBJ2-2; possibly TRBD1 for D (6 bases). This TCR came from a man aged 50 to 60 who received an inactivated influenza vaccine. This CDR3 reads CASSADPGAPGELFF. In nucleotides, the CDR3 is TGTGCCAGCAGCGCGGATCCAGGGGCCCCCGGGGAGCTGTTTTTT. Drawing the rest from reference TRBV9 and TRBJ2-2, the complete variable domain is DSGVTQTPKHLITATGQRVTLRCSPRSGDLSVYWYQQSLDQGLQFLIQYYNGEERAKGNILERFSAQQFPDLHSELNLSSLELGDSALYFCASSADPGAPGELFFGEGSRLTVL.